This paragraph covers one TCR beta chain sequence. Its antigen is unknown. The germline V and J ends were trimmed by 3 bases and 1 base, with 6 bases remaining between them. CDR1 and CDR2 from the germline V gene are WSHSY and SAAADI. The CDR3 is 13 residues long. This entry comes from a study of T cell responses to AZD1222 COVID-19 vaccine. General study points: In the spike-specific TCR repertoire, nearly half reportedly target unmutated variant regions.

TCRdb's table, derived via immunoSEQ multiplex PCR, lists solely in-frame clones and lacks some. In the table there are some 130,000 clones, 80% to 90% of which are singletons. The chain employs TRBV10-2 and TRBJ1-2; D is unclear. Here the sequenced sample was peripheral blood, taken on day 0 of AZD1222 vaccination. This sequence was found in an adult in good health. CDR3 sequence: CASSDRSNYGYTF. Written as DNA, the CDR3 is TGCGCCAGCAGTGATAGGAGTAACTATGGCTACACCTTC.